Given below is one T cell receptor beta chain in context. The antigen is not known. V dropped 3 bases and J dropped 2; count of bases not matched to a gene: 4. This CDR3 has 14 residues. Per the germline V gene, CDR1 is MNHEY and CDR2 is SVGAGI. This entry is derived from a study of identical twins. The study, taken as a whole, reports: With abundant cord blood beta clonotypes, insertions were fewer; memory repertoires showed no such pattern. Compared with unrelated sharing, twin-shared out-of-frame alpha sequences had more low-probability sequences. It was cross-sectional statistical analysis, not following the same donors, that the conclusions relied on.

A universal primer site came from template switching; cDNA carried unique molecular identifiers. TCRdb itself ran the 5' RACE reads through MiXCR, one entry per CDR3 protein. The sample lists around 220,000 distinct CDR3 sequences, 10% occurring once. The V and J genes are TRBV6-5 and TRBJ2-7, with 7 bases lining up with TRBD1. Sequencing used memory T cells sorted from blood. The receptor comes from a man over 45 in good health. In DNA, the CDR3 is TGTGCCAGCAGTTATGGGACAGCGACCTACGAGCAGTACTTC. Translation: CASSYGTATYEQYF.